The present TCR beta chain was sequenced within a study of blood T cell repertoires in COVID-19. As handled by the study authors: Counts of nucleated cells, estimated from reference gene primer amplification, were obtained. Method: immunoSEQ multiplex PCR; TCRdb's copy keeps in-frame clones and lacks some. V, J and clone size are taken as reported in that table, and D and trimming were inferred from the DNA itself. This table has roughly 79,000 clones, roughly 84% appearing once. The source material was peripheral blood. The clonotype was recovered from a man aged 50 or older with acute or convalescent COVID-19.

CDR3 amino acids: CASSTTSGGRNEQFF. DNA of the CDR3: TGTGCCAGTAGTACTACTAGCGGGGGGCGGAATGAGCAGTTCTTC. V usage is TRBV19 and J usage is TRBJ2-1, with 12 bases aligning to TRBD2. With V trimmed by 4 bases and J by 7 bases, 5 bases remained unmatched. The germline V gene has CDR1 LNHDA and CDR2 SQIVND (reference sequence). The CDR3 length is 15 residues.